The 25 T cell receptor beta chains listed next were all sequenced from one sample in a study of blood T cell repertoires in COVID-19. Using immunoSEQ multiplex PCR, the repertoire was profiled, and TCRdb retains in-frame clones only, with some absent. This sample has some 320,000 clones, with more than 90% found just once. The material sequenced was PBMCs or T cells enriched from blood (not recorded which). The origin of the receptors is a woman aged 25 to 39 who had been exposed to COVID-19.

The chain has TRBV5-1 and TRBJ1-1; 12 bases line up with TRBD1. J gave up 6 bases and V 5 bases, and 8 bases lay outside the gene matches. Germline V gene sequence: CDR1 SGHRS, CDR2 YFSETQ. CDR3 length: 15 residues. The DNA for the CDR3 is TGCGCCAGCAGAGGGGACAGGGGGCTTGAATCTGAAGCTTTCTTT. Translated: CASRGDRGLESEAFF.

This chain links TRBV19 with TRBJ1-5; 11 positions match TRBD1. Germline lookup yields CDR1 LNHDA and CDR2 SQIVND (reference sequence). This CDR3 has 14 residues. Unmatched junction bases numbered 6, after V lost 7 bases and J lost 7 bases. Here the CDR3 DNA reads TGTGCCAGTATCCCGGGACAGGGGGGACAGCCCCAGCATTTT. Its protein is CASIPGQGGQPQHF. Based on the CDR3 plus reference TRBV19 and TRBJ1-5, the full variable domain is DGGITQSPKYLFRKEGQNVTLSCEQNLNHDAMYWYRQDPGQGLRLIYYSQIVNDFQKGDIAEGYSVSREKKESFPLTVTSAQKNPTAFYLCASIPGQGGQPQHFGDGTRLSIL.

V gene TRBV12-5 combines with J gene TRBJ1-1; D gene uncertain. Germline-derived CDR1 and CDR2 are LGHNT and FRNRAP. Trimming left V 8 bases short and J 2 bases short, with 12 bases between. The CDR3 extends over 13 amino acids. This chain's CDR3 is CASLQIQNTEAFF. The DNA of the CDR3 is TGTGCTAGTTTACAGATACAAAACACTGAAGCTTTCTTT.

The chain has TRBV15 and TRBJ1-1; perhaps TRBD1 as D (5 bases). V lost 8 bases and J lost 5, with 30 bases in between. This CDR3 comprises 18 residues. Germline V lookup: CDR1 LNHNV, CDR2 YYDKDF (reference sequence). The CDR3 bases are TGTGCCACCTCAGCGGGGCACCCCAAAGGAGAAGATACTACTGAAGCTTTCTTT. Residues: CATSAGHPKGEDTTEAFF.

The rearrangement links TRBV7-2 to TRBJ2-1; 7 nucleotides line up with TRBD2. Germline loops: CDR1 SGHTA, CDR2 FQGNSA. CDR3 length: 16 amino acids. V lost 1 base and J lost 5; bases outside the gene matches: 8. As DNA, the CDR3 is TGTGCCAGCAGCTTAGGATTCGCTAGCGGTGACAATGAGCAGTTCTTC. Protein: CASSLGFASGDNEQFF.

The CDR3 spells CASSPTAGNTIYF. The CDR3 nucleotides read TGTGCCAGCAGTCCGACAGCTGGAAACACCATATATTTT. The chain employs TRBV12-3 or TRBV12-4 and TRBJ1-3; tentatively, D is TRBD1 (5 bases). V was shortened by 5 bases and J by 2 bases, with 7 bases between the two germline ends. This CDR3 comprises 13 residues.

This clone was seen once. The chain is built from TRBV18 and TRBJ2-7; the D gene is possibly TRBD2 (6 bases). The germline CDR1 and CDR2 sequences are KGHSH and LQKENI. Trimming shortened V by 3 bases and J by 1 base, and 10 bases separated the two germline ends. The CDR3 runs to 14 residues. The CDR3 DNA reads as TGTGCCAGCTCACCGCCAGGGAGGTCCTACGAGCAGTACTTC. Amino acid sequence: CASSPPGRSYEQYF.

This clone was counted a few times. Other nucleotide sequences in the sample specify the same CDR3. The chain has TRBV5-1 and TRBJ2-1; D possibly corresponds to TRBD1 (5 bases). The germline V and J ends were trimmed by 0 bases and 7 bases, with 8 bases remaining between them. The CDR3 has 13 residues. Germline loops: CDR1 SGHRS, CDR2 YFSETQ. Here the CDR3 reads CASSLGAGNEQFF. DNA for the CDR3: TGCGCCAGCAGCTTGGGGGCAGGGAATGAGCAGTTCTTC. The complete variable domain, with remaining parts taken from reference TRBV5-1 and TRBJ2-1, reads KAGVTQTPRYLIKTRGQQVTLSCSPISGHRSVSWYQQTPGQGLQFLFEYFSETQRNKGNFPGRFSGRQFSNSRSEMNVSTLELGDSALYLCASSLGAGNEQFFGPGTRLTVL.

The rearrangement uses TRBV5-1 and TRBJ1-1; the D gene is possibly TRBD1 (5 bases). The CDR3 is 12 residues long. Germline lookup yields CDR1 SGHRS and CDR2 YFSETQ. V lost 7 bases to trimming and J lost 4 bases, with 11 bases between them. In nucleotides, the CDR3 is TGCGCCAGCTCGTGGGGGGGCACTGAAGCTTTCTTT. Translated: CASSWGGTEAFF.

V gene TRBV7-2 combines with J gene TRBJ1-2, with no clear D. V was shortened by 5 bases and J by 4 bases, with 20 bases between the two germline ends. CDR1 SGHTA and CDR2 FQGNSA come from the germline V gene. The CDR3 loop spans 16 amino acids. The CDR3 region is CASSQGFGEWAYGYTF. DNA for the CDR3: TGTGCCAGCAGCCAAGGGTTCGGGGAGTGGGCCTATGGCTACACCTTC.

The chain couples TRBV10-3 to TRBJ1-5; 9 nucleotides match TRBD1. This CDR3 contains 14 residues. V lost 3 bases and J lost 6; bases outside the gene matches: 3. CDR1 and CDR2 (germline): ENHRY, SYGVKD. The CDR3 spells CAISDGTGSQPQHF. The CDR3 nucleotides read TGTGCCATCAGTGACGGGACAGGGTCTCAGCCCCAGCATTTT.

This sequence joins TRBV4-1 and TRBJ1-1; TRBD1 matches at 8 bases. CDR1 and CDR2 (germline): MGHRA, YSYEKL. The length of the CDR3 is 15 residues. Losses at the gene ends were 1 base for V and 5 bases for J; bases not matched to a gene: 6. CDR3 protein: CASSQGGQGGTEAFF. The CDR3 nucleotides are TGCGCCAGCAGCCAAGGTGGACAGGGCGGGACTGAAGCTTTCTTT.

The chain recombines TRBV5-1 with TRBJ1-2; D remains unclear. The length of the CDR3 is 15 residues. Trimming stripped 2 bases from V and 4 bases from J, with 15 bases between. CDR1 is SGHRS, CDR2 YFSETQ, per germline. The CDR3 spells CASSLDSGGLYGYTF. CDR3 nucleotide sequence: TGCGCCAGCAGCTTAGATAGCGGCGGCCTCTATGGCTACACCTTC.

This chain uses TRBV13 with TRBJ1-3; D ambiguous. The length of the CDR3 is 11 residues. With 5 bases removed from V and 3 bases from J, the gap between germline ends came to 2 bases. CDR1 and CDR2 from the germline V gene are PRHDT and FYEKMQ (reference sequence). As DNA, the CDR3 is TGTGCCAGCAGCCGTGGAAACACCATATATTTT. As protein: CASSRGNTIYF.

This chain joins TRBV5-6 and TRBJ1-1, with 9 bases identical to TRBD1. This CDR3 is built from 15 residues. Germline V CDR1 and CDR2: SGHDT, YYEEEE. Trimming removed 3 bases from V and 2 bases from J; junction bases left unmatched: 5. The CDR3 is CASSSAGQGNTEAFF. The CDR3 nucleotides are TGTGCCAGCAGCTCTGCGGGACAGGGTAACACTGAAGCTTTCTTT.

This sequence joins TRBV16 and TRBJ1-2; D gene uncertain. There are 14 residues in the CDR3. The V end was cut by 4 bases, the J end by 0 bases, with 9 bases between. Germline V gene lookup returns CDR1 KGHSY and CDR2 FQNENV. The DNA of the CDR3 is TGTGCCAGCAGCCCGCGATTCACTAACTATGGCTACACCTTC. This codes for CASSPRFTNYGYTF.

A note on this clone: Different DNA sequences within this sample yield the same CDR3. The rearrangement links TRBV9 to TRBJ2-7; D is perhaps TRBD2 (6 bases). From germline, CDR1 is SGDLS and CDR2 YYNGEE. This CDR3 has 14 amino acids. The V gene lost 0 bases and the J gene lost 4 bases, with 11 bases spanning the gap. CDR3 residues: CASSVGAGTYEQYF. The CDR3 DNA follows: TGTGCCAGCAGCGTAGGGGCGGGGACGTACGAGCAGTACTTC.

The chain couples TRBV5-1 to TRBJ1-2; 8 bases agree with TRBD1. CDR1 SGHRS and CDR2 YFSETQ come from the germline V gene. The CDR3 contains 16 residues. With V trimmed by 2 bases and J by 3 bases, 9 bases remained unmatched. CDR3 nucleotide sequence: TGCGCCAGCAGCTTAAACGACAGGGGTTCATACTATGGCTACACCTTC. Its translation: CASSLNDRGSYYGYTF.

The rearrangement joins TRBV7-6 to TRBJ1-3; no firm D call. V gave up 1 base and J gave up 0 bases, with 10 bases separating them. Germline-derived CDR1 and CDR2 are SGHVS and FNYEAQ. The CDR3 length is 16 residues. CDR3 coding DNA: TGTGCCAGCAGCTTAGGCAGGCTACGCTCTGGAAACACCATATATTTT. It specifies CASSLGRLRSGNTIYF.

The chain employs TRBV4-2 and TRBJ1-1; 7 nucleotides agree with TRBD1. Trimming took 2 bases from V and 0 from J; bases not matched to a gene: 9. Germline V gene lookup returns CDR1 LGHNA and CDR2 YNFKEQ. This CDR3 comprises 17 residues. The CDR3 nucleotides read TGTGCCAGCAGCCAAACGGGACAGAGGTTGGTGAACACTGAAGCTTTCTTT. It encodes CASSQTGQRLVNTEAFF.

V gene TRBV5-7 combines with J gene TRBJ1-1; D unclear. TRBV5-7 is noted as an ORF with a role that remains uncertain. V lost 5 bases and J 4 bases, leaving 15 bases between the germline ends. This CDR3 is 14 amino acids long. DNA of the CDR3: TGTGCCAGCAGAAAGACATCAGAAGGCACTGAAGCTTTCTTT. It codes for CASRKTSEGTEAFF.

The CDR3 here is CASSLARPDLSGELFF. DNA of the CDR3: TGCGCCAGCAGCTTGGCCAGGCCGGACTTATCCGGGGAGCTGTTTTTT. This chain connects TRBV5-1 to TRBJ2-2; D might be TRBD2 (5 bases). The CDR3 covers 16 residues. V gave up 0 bases and J gave up 6 bases, with 15 bases separating them. CDR1 is SGHRS and CDR2 is YFSETQ in the germline V gene.

This clone showed up just once. V usage is TRBV19 and J usage is TRBJ1-3; D unclear. The CDR3 contains 15 residues. Per the germline V gene, CDR1 is LNHDA and CDR2 is SQIVND (reference sequence). Trimming took 8 bases from V and 6 from J, leaving 20 bases between them. CDR3 protein: CASLSPGGSPNTIYF. The CDR3 DNA reads TGTGCCAGTCTCTCGCCCGGAGGGTCTCCAAACACCATATATTTT.

The rearrangement links TRBV7-8 to TRBJ2-1; TRBD2 is a possible D gene (5 bases). Germline assignment: CDR1 SGHVS and CDR2 FQNEAQ. V shed 6 bases and J shed 10 bases, with 16 bases lying between them. The CDR3 spans 13 residues. The CDR3 loop is CASSKDLRLEQFF. The DNA for the CDR3 is TGTGCCAGCAGTAAGGACTTACGACTCGAGCAGTTCTTC.

This clone was found once. The chain recombines TRBV6-5 with TRBJ1-5; D ambiguous. Germline V gene data show CDR1 as MNHEY and CDR2 as SVGAGI. Trimming stripped 4 bases from V and 2 bases from J, with 9 bases between. This CDR3 is built from 14 residues. CDR3 bases: TGTGCCAGCAGTTTAGCCCCCGGCAATCAGCCCCAGCATTTT. It codes for CASSLAPGNQPQHF.